Presented here are 30 T cell receptor beta chains from one specimen sequenced in a study of shared clonotypes between healthy human individuals. TCRdb's copy holds only in-frame clones and misses some; the assay was immunoSEQ multiplex PCR. Among hundreds of thousands of clones listed, 73% were seen once. Sample: memory CD4+ T cells sorted from blood. Subset reported: CD45RA-negative fraction. These receptor sequences come from a woman in her 30s in good health.

The rearrangement uses TRBV19 and TRBJ1-2, with 8 bases lining up with TRBD1. Looked up from germline, CDR1 is LNHDA and CDR2 is SQIVND (reference sequence). The junction had 9 bases not matched to a gene; V was cut back by 4 bases and J by 2 bases. CDR3 length equals 16 residues. The CDR3 is CASSTPSTGVNYGYTF. CDR3 in DNA: TGTGCCAGTAGTACCCCTTCGACAGGGGTGAACTATGGCTACACCTTC.

This clone has at least ten counts. The genes are TRBV5-1 and TRBJ1-3, with 8 bases matching TRBD1. Germline trimming cut 2 bases from V and 3 bases from J; bases unmatched to any gene: 1. Germline CDR1 SGHRS, CDR2 YFSETQ. The CDR3 has 14 residues. This chain's CDR3 is CASSLGQGGNTIYF. For the CDR3, the DNA is TGCGCCAGCAGCTTAGGACAGGGTGGAAACACCATATATTTT.

This chain joins TRBV5-4 and TRBJ1-1; TRBD1 matches 7 bases. This CDR3 region has 14 residues. Trimming at V came to 4 bases and at J to 2 bases, leaving 5 bases not matched to a gene. CDR1 is SGHNT and CDR2 is YYREEE in the germline V gene (reference sequence). The CDR3 sequence is CASSGDRANTEAFF. The CDR3 DNA sequence: TGTGCCAGCAGCGGCGACAGGGCTAACACTGAAGCTTTCTTT.

This clone was picked up a small number of times. The V and J genes are TRBV30 and TRBJ2-5, with D unclear. The J call is doubtful: the DNA matches TRBJ2-7 better. The CDR3 spans 13 residues. Germline CDR1 reads GTSNPN; CDR2 reads SVGIG (reference sequence). The CDR3 here is CAWTGQFLYEQYF. The DNA for the CDR3 is TGTGCCTGGACAGGCCAATTTCTCTACGAGCAGTACTTC.

This clone appeared once. The rearrangement links TRBV2 to TRBJ1-1, with 7 bases lining up with TRBD1. From germline, CDR1 is SNHLY and CDR2 FYNNEI. The CDR3 is 14 amino acids. J was trimmed by 0 bases and V by 6 bases; bases with no gene match: 4. The CDR3 loop reads CASRRGQMNTEAFF. CDR3 DNA: TGTGCCAGCAGGAGGGGACAGATGAACACTGAAGCTTTCTTT.

The gene calls are TRBV28 and TRBJ2-5; tentatively, D is TRBD2 (5 bases). The CDR3 length is 15 residues. The germline V gene encodes CDR1 MDHEN and CDR2 SYDVKM. V was trimmed by 2 bases and J by 9 bases, leaving 19 bases between them. This CDR3 reads CASSLSRGVSGAQYF. CDR3 coding DNA: TGTGCCAGCAGTTTAAGTCGGGGAGTAAGTGGAGCCCAGTACTTC.

The genes are TRBV6-6 and TRBJ2-6, with 9 bases matching TRBD1. This CDR3 is built from 15 residues. Germline V gives CDR1 MNHNY, CDR2 SVGAGI (reference sequence). Germline trimming cut 5 bases from V and 4 bases from J; bases unmatched to any gene: 3. CDR3 sequence: CASSPGTGGANVLTF. In DNA, the CDR3 is TGTGCCAGCAGTCCCGGGACAGGGGGGGCCAACGTCCTGACTTTC.

The sample holds many counts of this clone. The chain employs TRBV30 and TRBJ2-1; 9 nucleotides match TRBD2. Germline V lookup: CDR1 GTSNPN, CDR2 SVGIG (reference sequence). Trimming cost V 6 bases and J 5 bases; bases outside gene matches: 8. This CDR3 is 14 amino acids long. The CDR3 is CACRSGSRNNEQFF. DNA of the CDR3: TGTGCCTGTCGTAGCGGGAGCAGGAACAATGAGCAGTTCTTC. The complete variable domain, with remaining parts taken from reference TRBV30 and TRBJ2-1, reads SQTIHQWPATLVQPVGSPLSLECTVEGTSNPNLYWYRQAAGRGLQLLFYSVGIGQISSEVPQNLSASRPQDRQFILSSKKLLLSDSGFYLCACRSGSRNNEQFFGPGTRLTVL.

V is TRBV5-1 and J is TRBJ2-7; possible D gene TRBD1, 6 bases. The CDR3 has 17 residues. Germline values: CDR1 SGHRS, CDR2 YFSETQ. V dropped 1 base and J dropped 3 bases, with 20 bases sitting between them. CDR3 sequence reads: CASSLQSGGGRGYEQYF. CDR3 coding DNA: TGCGCCAGCAGCTTGCAGTCTGGGGGCGGCAGGGGCTACGAGCAGTACTTC.

This chain connects TRBV19 to TRBJ2-3, with D perhaps matching TRBD1 or TRBD2 (7 bases each). The CDR3 totals 18 residues. Germline loops: CDR1 LNHDA, CDR2 SQIVND (reference sequence). V was shortened by 7 bases and J by 5 bases, with 28 bases between the two germline ends. The CDR3, as DNA: TGTGCCAGTACCCCCCTGGGCAGGGGGAGGGCCGGTGGAGATACGCAGTATTTT. This sequence encodes CASTPLGRGRAGGDTQYF.

The chain combines TRBV27 with TRBJ2-2; a weak D match, TRBD2 (6 bases). Germline CDR1 MNHEY, CDR2 SMNVEV (reference sequence). V was clipped by 6 bases and J by 4 bases, with 12 bases between them. There are 14 residues in the CDR3. The CDR3 region has the DNA TGTGCCAGCAGATATGGAGGGCCCACCGGGGAGCTGTTTTTT. This gives the protein CASRYGGPTGELFF.

The V gene is TRBV28, the J gene TRBJ1-2; D is uncertain. Trimming stripped 4 bases from V and 5 bases from J, with 14 bases between. Germline V CDR1 and CDR2: MDHEN, SYDVKM. This CDR3 spans 14 amino acids. The CDR3 loop is CASSSHIRRYGYTF. CDR3 nucleotide sequence: TGTGCCAGCAGTTCCCACATCCGGAGGTATGGCTACACCTTC.

This clone was observed once. The gene calls are TRBV6-5 and TRBJ2-5, with D uncertain. CDR1 and CDR2 (germline): MNHEY, SVGAGI. The CDR3 is 13 residues long. Trimming left V 2 bases short and J 4 bases short, with 8 bases between. The CDR3 coding sequence is TGTGCCAGCAGTTACATGGATCGAGAGACCCAGTACTTC. Translation: CASSYMDRETQYF.

To note about this clone: This clone may be a read error of a much larger clone one base away. The same CDR3 arises from other DNA sequences in this sample as well. This chain connects TRBV2 to TRBJ1-5, with a weak D call TRBD1 (5 bases). CDR3 size: 14 residues. Trimming took off 3 bases at V and 1 base at J, with 7 bases between the two ends. CDR1 is SNHLY and CDR2 is FYNNEI in the germline V gene. The CDR3, as DNA: TGTGCCAGCAGTGACAGGGAGAGCAATCAGCCCCAGCATTTT. It translates to CASSDRESNQPQHF.

This clone was counted a few times. Other nucleotide sequences in the sample specify the same CDR3. The gene calls are TRBV5-1 and TRBJ2-6, with a possible D match to TRBD2 (5 bases). V was cut by 0 bases and J by 0 bases, with 7 bases left in between. This CDR3 contains 16 residues. CDR1 SGHRS and CDR2 YFSETQ come from the germline V gene. This chain's CDR3 is CASSLESGSGANVLTF. The CDR3 region has the DNA TGCGCCAGCAGCTTGGAAAGCGGCTCTGGGGCCAACGTCCTGACTTTC.

In regard to this clone: The germline gene is not matched at one end of the junction; a read error may be the cause. The chain combines TRBV6-6 with TRBJ1-5; D gene uncertain. CDR1 and CDR2 (germline): MNHNY, SVGAGI (reference sequence). The CDR3 is 14 residues long. The CDR3 bases are TGTGCCAGCAGTGACTCTAATAGCAATCAGCCCCAGCATTTT. This encodes CASSDSNSNQPQHF.

The chain uses TRBV25-1 and TRBJ2-2, with D unresolved. This CDR3 is built from 12 residues. Germline V gene lookup returns CDR1 MGHDK and CDR2 SYGVNS. The V and J ends lost 7 bases and 2 bases respectively, with 5 bases between them. The CDR3 DNA reads TGTGCCAGCACCATTAACACCGGGGAGCTGTTTTTT. It codes for CASTINTGELFF.

V gene TRBV7-8 combines with J gene TRBJ1-3; D is unresolved. The CDR3 length is 13 residues. V lost 1 base to trimming and J lost 4 bases, with 5 bases between them. Germline lookup yields CDR1 SGHVS and CDR2 FQNEAQ. The CDR3 sequence: CASSLGLGNTIYF. DNA for the CDR3: TGTGCCAGCAGCTTAGGTCTGGGAAACACCATATATTTT.

This clone was observed a handful of times. This rearrangement joins TRBV19 to TRBJ2-1; D not resolved. V was pared by 8 bases and J by 7 bases, with 12 bases between. The CDR3 spans 12 residues. Germline V lookup: CDR1 LNHDA, CDR2 SQIVND (reference sequence). Here the CDR3 reads CASGPRANEQFF. The CDR3 nucleotides read TGTGCCAGTGGTCCGCGTGCTAATGAGCAGTTCTTC.

Here the CDR3 reads CAGGNEQFF. CDR3 bases: TGTGCAGGAGGGAATGAGCAGTTCTTC. V is TRBV30 and J is TRBJ2-1, with D possibly being TRBD2 (6 bases). The CDR3 has 9 amino acids. Per germline, CDR1 GTSNPN and CDR2 SVGIG (reference sequence). Full variable domain (outside the CDR3, taken from reference TRBV30 and TRBJ2-1): SQTIHQWPATLVQPVGSPLSLECTVEGTSNPNLYWYRQAAGRGLQLLFYSVGIGQISSEVPQNLSASRPQDRQFILSSKKLLLSDSGFYLCAGGNEQFFGPGTRLTVL.

This clone has just one count. V usage is TRBV7-9 and J usage is TRBJ2-3; D unclear. CDR3 length: 14 amino acids. Germline V gives CDR1 SEHNR, CDR2 FQNEAQ (reference sequence). Trimming pared 8 bases from V and 2 bases from J, leaving 14 bases between. The CDR3 region is CASELGLLTDTQYF. CDR3 coding DNA: TGTGCCAGCGAGCTAGGGTTACTCACAGATACGCAGTATTTT.

There are a few counts of this clone. The CDR3 loop is CASSQDTPSGRGTTDTQYF. The DNA of the CDR3 is TGCGCCAGCAGCCAAGATACTCCTTCGGGCAGGGGAACGACAGATACGCAGTATTTT. This chain uses TRBV4-1 with TRBJ2-3, with D tentatively TRBD1 (6 bases). Trimming shortened V by 0 bases and J by 3 bases, and 22 bases separated the two germline ends. There are 19 residues in the CDR3. CDR1 is MGHRA, CDR2 YSYEKL, per germline.

This clone was counted a few times. The sample holds other DNA sequences that translate to the same CDR3. The chain recombines TRBV30 with TRBJ2-7; D gene ambiguous. Germline lookup yields CDR1 GTSNPN and CDR2 SVGIG (reference sequence). Trimming shortened V by 2 bases and J by 0 bases, and 2 bases separated the two germline ends. The CDR3 contains 11 residues. CDR3 in amino acids: CAWSISYEQYF. The CDR3 nucleotides are TGTGCCTGGAGTATCTCCTACGAGCAGTACTTC.

This clone was counted between two and nine times. The chain is built from TRBV5-4 and TRBJ2-5; 12 bases align to TRBD2. The CDR3 runs to 15 residues. Germline CDR1 reads SGHNT; CDR2 reads YYREEE (reference sequence). J was trimmed by 3 bases and V by 4 bases; bases with no gene match: 4. The CDR3 is CASSERLAGEETQYF. The DNA for the CDR3 is TGTGCCAGCAGCGAGAGACTAGCGGGAGAAGAGACCCAGTACTTC.

This clone appeared a few times. This chain uses TRBV19 with TRBJ2-5, with a weak D call TRBD1 (6 bases). The CDR3 runs to 15 residues. Trimming took off 3 bases at V and 5 bases at J, with 16 bases between the two ends. Germline assignment: CDR1 LNHDA and CDR2 SQIVND (reference sequence). CDR3 region: CASSMWQGSRETQYF. The CDR3 DNA sequence: TGTGCCAGTAGTATGTGGCAGGGGTCTAGGGAGACCCAGTACTTC.

V usage is TRBV6-5 and J usage is TRBJ1-4; D gene unclear. V dropped 6 bases and J dropped 8 bases, with 16 bases sitting between them. The CDR3 length is 14 residues. CDR1 MNHEY and CDR2 SVGAGI come from the germline V gene. This CDR3 is CASSFPGEREKLFF. The CDR3 DNA reads TGTGCCAGCAGCTTCCCCGGGGAGCGAGAAAAACTGTTTTTT.

This chain links TRBV5-5 with TRBJ2-7, with D tentatively TRBD1 (6 bases). CDR3 length: 14 amino acids. V gave up 4 bases and J gave up 2 bases, with 13 bases separating them. CDR1 is SGHKS and CDR2 is YYEKEE in the germline V gene (reference sequence). This CDR3 is CASSPDRPPYEQYF. Written as DNA, the CDR3 is TGTGCCAGCAGCCCCGACAGGCCGCCCTACGAGCAGTACTTC.

This rearrangement joins TRBV6-1 to TRBJ1-1; D gene unclear. Germline-derived CDR1 and CDR2 are MNHNS and SASEGT. The CDR3 has 15 residues. Between the trimmed V and J ends, which lost 3 bases and 2 bases, there was a span of 13 bases. The CDR3 DNA reads TGTGCCAGCAGTGATCCCCGGGGAGTAAACACTGAAGCTTTCTTT. Protein sequence: CASSDPRGVNTEAFF.

The rearrangement joins TRBV15 to TRBJ2-5, with D perhaps TRBD1 or TRBD2 (9 bases each). The germline V gene encodes CDR1 LNHNV and CDR2 YYDKDF (reference sequence). V was shortened by 6 bases and J by 5 bases, with 31 bases between the two germline ends. CDR3 length: 19 amino acids. The CDR3 bases are TGTGCCACCAGACCCGGGACAGGGAGTGCTAGCGGGGTCCGGGAGACCCAGTACTTC. Translated, it gives CATRPGTGSASGVRETQYF.

This chain joins TRBV5-1 and TRBJ1-4; D not resolved. CDR3 size: 14 residues. V dropped 4 bases and J dropped 1 base, with 8 bases sitting between them. Germline CDR1 reads SGHRS; CDR2 reads YFSETQ. CDR3: CASSATGTNEKLFF. In DNA, the CDR3 is TGCGCCAGCAGCGCCACGGGAACTAATGAAAAACTGTTTTTT.